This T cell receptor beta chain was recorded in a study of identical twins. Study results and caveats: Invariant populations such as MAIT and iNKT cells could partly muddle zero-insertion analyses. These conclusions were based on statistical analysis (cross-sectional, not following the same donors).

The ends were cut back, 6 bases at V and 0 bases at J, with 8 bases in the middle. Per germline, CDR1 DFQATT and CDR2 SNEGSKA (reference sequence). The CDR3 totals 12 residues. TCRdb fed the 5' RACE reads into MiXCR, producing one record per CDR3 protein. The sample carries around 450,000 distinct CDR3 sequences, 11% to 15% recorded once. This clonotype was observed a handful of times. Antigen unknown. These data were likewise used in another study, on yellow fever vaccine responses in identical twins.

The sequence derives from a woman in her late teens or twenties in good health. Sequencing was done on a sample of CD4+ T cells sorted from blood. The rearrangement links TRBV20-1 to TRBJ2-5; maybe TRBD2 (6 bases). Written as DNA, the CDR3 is TGCAGTGCCCGGACTAACCAAGAGACCCAGTACTTC. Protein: CSARTNQETQYF.